The next 5 T cell receptor beta chains were all read from a single sample in a study of blood T cell repertoires in COVID-19. Data came from immunoSEQ multiplex PCR; TCRdb stores just in-frame clones and leaves some out. The table has around 500,000 clones, more than 85% seen once. Sequencing used PBMCs or T cells enriched from blood (not recorded which). The receptors stem from an older woman who had recovered from COVID-19.

V is TRBV7-9 and J is TRBJ1-5; tentatively, D is TRBD1 (6 bases). CDR3 size: 13 residues. Germline CDR1 is SEHNR and CDR2 is FQNEAQ (reference sequence). Trimming took 5 bases from V and 11 from J, leaving 16 bases between them. The CDR3 here is CASSPGTPGAQHF. DNA for the CDR3: TGTGCCAGCAGCCCCGGGACGCCAGGGGCCCAGCATTTT.

The chain uses TRBV7-2 and TRBJ2-7, with 8 bases aligning to TRBD1. The CDR3 totals 14 residues. Germline V CDR1 and CDR2: SGHTA, FQGNSA. Unmatched junction bases numbered 6, after V lost 4 bases and J lost 4 bases. The chain's CDR3 is CASSWRQGRYEQYV. CDR3 sequence (DNA): TGTGCCAGCAGCTGGAGACAGGGGCGGTACGAGCAGTACGTC.

V usage is TRBV24-1 and J usage is TRBJ1-2, with D tentatively TRBD1 (6 bases). The germline CDR1 and CDR2 sequences are KGHDR and SFDVKD. Trimming took off 1 base at V and 4 bases at J, with 12 bases between the two ends. This CDR3 has 15 amino acids. The CDR3 protein is CATSDFPGTSYGYTF. DNA of the CDR3: TGTGCCACCAGTGATTTCCCTGGGACAAGCTATGGCTACACCTTC.

This clone was detected a few times. V is TRBV30 and J is TRBJ1-1; D is possibly TRBD1 (6 bases). The CDR3 length is 14 residues. The ends were cut back, 1 base at V and 5 bases at J, with 14 bases in the middle. Germline assignment: CDR1 GTSNPN and CDR2 SVGIG (reference sequence). CDR3 in amino acids: CAWSGRTAWTEAFF. CDR3 DNA: TGTGCCTGGAGTGGACGGACAGCTTGGACTGAAGCTTTCTTT.

The chain combines TRBV4-1 with TRBJ2-5, with 7 bases that match TRBD2. This CDR3 contains 16 residues. The trim removed 1 base at V and 5 bases at J, leaving 10 bases unmatched. Germline CDR1 MGHRA, CDR2 YSYEKL. The CDR3 sequence is CASSQGVWEGRETQYF. The CDR3 bases are TGCGCCAGCAGCCAAGGAGTGTGGGAGGGGAGGGAGACCCAGTACTTC.